A selection of T cell receptor beta chains follows, all from one sample in a study of T-cell memory formation after mild COVID-19. TCRdb recomputed calls from the 5' RACE reads with MiXCR, one row per CDR3 protein. The data show approximately 490,000 distinct CDR3 sequences, about a fifth seen once. Sequencing used PBMCs or a T cell subset sorted from them (not recorded which). The receptors derive from an adult woman who had mild COVID-19 (a few samples of this study predate the infection). Cell type and time point are not known. The CDR3 runs from the conserved cysteine through the conserved F or W. The D gene is left open where the match is weak. The listing skips clone size in some rows; elsewhere it reads once, few, many or a size class.

j_call v_call clone_size d_call cdr3_nt cdr3_aa
TRBJ1-3 TRBV24-1 - - TGTGCCACCAGGTCGTCTAGAGAGGCTGGAAACACCATATATTTT CATRSSREAGNTIYF
TRBJ1-1 TRBV7-9 few TRBD1 TGTGCCAGCAGCTTAGGACAGGGCGTGGACCTGAACACTGAAGCTTTCTTT CASSLGQGVDLNTEAFF
TRBJ2-2 TRBV9 - TRBD2 TGTGCCAGCAGCTCCCAGCGGGGGGGCTCCGGGGAGCTGTTTTTT CASSSQRGGSGELFF
TRBJ1-5 TRBV12-3/TRBV12-4 few - TGTGCCGTCTCTCGGGGTACCAATCAGCCCCAGCATTTT CAVSRGTNQPQHF
TRBJ2-7 TRBV5-1 - - TGCGCCAGCAGCTTCCTGACAGGCTACGAGCAGTACTTC CASSFLTGYEQYF
TRBJ2-2 TRBV12-3/TRBV12-4 - - TGTGCCAGCAGTTTAGGCTTCTTTTTGATGCACACCGGGGAGCTGTTTTTT CASSLGFFLMHTGELFF
TRBJ2-7 TRBV4-1 few TRBD1 TGCGCCAGCAGCCTCGGACAGGGTAACCACGAGCAGTACTTC CASSLGQGNHEQYF
TRBJ2-4 TRBV20-1 few TRBD1 TGCAGTCGGACAGGAGTAGCCAAAAACATTCAGTACTTC CSRTGVAKNIQYF
TRBJ1-1 TRBV5-4 - - TGTGCCAGCAGCTTGAGAGGCGACGGGGTGAACACTGAAGCTTTCTTT CASSLRGDGVNTEAFF
TRBJ1-6 TRBV12-3/TRBV12-4 few - TGTGCCAGCAGTTTAGCGGGCGAAGTTTCACCCCTCCACTTT CASSLAGEVSPLHF
TRBJ2-6 TRBV27 - TRBD1 TGTGCCACCTCAGGGACAGTATCCTCTGGGGCCAACGTCCTGACTTTC CATSGTVSSGANVLTF
TRBJ2-3 TRBV7-2 - TRBD2 TGTGCCAGCAGCCTTGACTTTACTAGCGGGGGGGCGGGAGATACGCAGTATTTT CASSLDFTSGGAGDTQYF
TRBJ1-5 TRBV19 - - TGTGCCAGTAGTATTTTGGGGAATCAGCCCCAGCATTTT CASSILGNQPQHF
TRBJ2-1 TRBV6-2/TRBV6-3 - - TGTGCCAGCAAGCAGGCGGCCAGCTCCTACAATGAGCAGTTCTTC CASKQAASSYNEQFF
TRBJ2-7 TRBV27 - TRBD2 TGTGCCAGCAGTTTTAGCCGGGAGGGCTACGAGCAGTACTTC CASSFSREGYEQYF
TRBJ2-1 TRBV12-3/TRBV12-4 once TRBD2 TGTGCCAGCAATCCCGCGGCCTTCCTAGCGGACAATGAGCAGTTCTTC CASNPAAFLADNEQFF
TRBJ2-6 TRBV29-1 - - TGCAGCGTTGATGAGGGCGGTGGGGCCAACGTCCTGACTTTC CSVDEGGGANVLTF
TRBJ2-5 TRBV14 - - TGTGCCAGCAGCCAAGGTGTTCGGGCAATTGCGGAGACCCAGTACTTC CASSQGVRAIAETQYF
TRBJ2-7 TRBV7-9 few TRBD1 TGTGCCAGCAGCAATCCGACAGGGACCTACGAGCAGTACTTC CASSNPTGTYEQYF
TRBJ2-7 TRBV12-3/TRBV12-4 few TRBD2 TGTGCCAGCAGTCGCGGCACGGGGGGTTACAGCTCCTACGAGCAGTACTTC CASSRGTGGYSSYEQYF
TRBJ1-1 TRBV7-3 - TRBD1 TGTGCCAGCAGCGCCCCCGGTGAGGGGGCGGGGACTGAAGCTTTCTTT CASSAPGEGAGTEAFF
TRBJ2-2 TRBV7-2 - TRBD2 TGTGCCAGCAGCCGGGACTACAACACCGGGGAGCTGTTTTTT CASSRDYNTGELFF
TRBJ2-7 TRBV7-9 - - TGTGCCAGCAGCCAAGCCGGGGGAGACTACGAGCAGTACTTC CASSQAGGDYEQYF
TRBJ1-2 TRBV20-1 few - TGCAGTGTCCCCTACACCGGGGTCGGCTACACCTTC CSVPYTGVGYTF
TRBJ1-2 TRBV4-2 - - TGTGCCAGCAGCCAGAACAGGGATAGGAACTATGGCTACACCTTC CASSQNRDRNYGYTF
TRBJ1-4 TRBV9 many - TGTGCCAGCAGCGTAGACGAAACTAATGAAAAACTGTTTTTT CASSVDETNEKLFF
TRBJ2-3 TRBV12-3/TRBV12-4 few TRBD1 TGTGCCAGCAGACCAGGGCAGGGGGTCACAGATACGCAGTATTTT CASRPGQGVTDTQYF
TRBJ2-7 TRBV4-1 many - TGCGCCAGCAGCCAAGTAGCTATACCCTACGAGCAGTACTTC CASSQVAIPYEQYF